The T cell receptor (beta chain) under discussion was sequenced for a study of response to subunit inactivated influenza vaccine. TCRdb independently ran MiXCR on the RT-PCR reads; one entry per CDR3 protein. Among about 530,000 distinct CDR3 sequences, roughly 12% were seen once, and the ten largest hold about 10%. Sequences were derived from PBMCs from blood, sampled on the day of vaccination. The source of this sequence is a man aged 45-65 years who received an inactivated influenza vaccine.

The CDR3 here is CSARDFRKNIQYF. DNA of the CDR3: TGCAGTGCTAGAGATTTCAGAAAAAACATTCAGTACTTC. The rearrangement uses TRBV20-1 and TRBJ2-4; D gene ambiguous. The ends were cut back, 0 bases at V and 4 bases at J, with 7 bases in the middle. The CDR3 contains 13 residues. Germline loops: CDR1 DFQATT, CDR2 SNEGSKA (reference sequence).